The 17 T cell receptor beta chains reported below all come from one sample, sequenced in a study of blood T cell repertoires in COVID-19. TCRdb's copy holds only in-frame clones and misses some; the assay was immunoSEQ multiplex PCR. The sample holds around 400,000 clones, around 87% seen once. The sequenced material came from peripheral blood. The receptors here all came from a woman aged 55-70 years with COVID-19, enrolled during active disease.

The chain recombines TRBV7-3 with TRBJ2-3, with TRBD2 matching 11 bases. Germline trimming cut 4 bases from V and 6 bases from J; bases unmatched to any gene: 3. Germline loops: CDR1 SGHTA, CDR2 FQGTGA. The CDR3 is 14 residues long. The CDR3 nucleotides are TGTGCCAGCAGCTCCGGACTAGCGGGCGATACGCAGTATTTT. Residues: CASSSGLAGDTQYF.

About this clone itself: The same CDR3 also results from other DNA sequences found in this sample. This sequence joins TRBV6-5 and TRBJ1-3; 8 positions match TRBD1. CDR3 length: 15 amino acids. V was clipped by 0 bases and J by 2 bases; unmatched bases: 0. Germline CDR1 and CDR2: MNHEY and SVGAGI. The CDR3 DNA is TGTGCCAGCAGTTACTCGACAGGGGCTGGAAACACCATATATTTT. It translates to CASSYSTGAGNTIYF.

The rearrangement joins TRBV29-1 to TRBJ1-4, with D tentatively TRBD1 (6 bases). The CDR3 loop spans 14 amino acids. V was clipped by 6 bases and J by 0 bases, with 11 bases between them. Germline-derived CDR1 and CDR2 are SQVTM and ANQGSEA. The CDR3, as DNA: TGCAGCGTGTTGGACAGCGCAACTAATGAAAAACTGTTTTTT. Translating gives CSVLDSATNEKLFF.

The rearrangement joins TRBV18 to TRBJ2-3; D may be TRBD2 (6 bases). CDR1 is KGHSH, CDR2 LQKENI, per germline. The CDR3 extends over 17 amino acids. V was trimmed by 3 bases and J by 0 bases, leaving 16 bases between them. In DNA, the CDR3 is TGTGCCAGCTCACCTCTCGGGACTGGTACTAGCACAGATACGCAGTATTTT. Translation: CASSPLGTGTSTDTQYF.

The gene calls are TRBV6-1 and TRBJ2-7; TRBD1 aligns across 9 bases. Germline CDR1 and CDR2: MNHNS and SASEGT. The length of the CDR3 is 17 residues. Germline trimming cut 1 base from V and 2 bases from J; bases unmatched to any gene: 9. The DNA for the CDR3 is TGTGCCAGCAGTGAAGTCCCCGGGACAGGGTGGGCCTACGAGCAGTACTTC. Protein product: CASSEVPGTGWAYEQYF.

This clone turned up a few times. The J gene is TRBJ1-1, the V gene TRBV6-5; D might be TRBD1 (5 bases). Germline lookup yields CDR1 MNHEY and CDR2 SVGAGI. This CDR3 contains 15 residues. Trimming left V 2 bases short and J 5 bases short, with 15 bases between. DNA of the CDR3: TGTGCCAGCAGTTACGGGGCAGGCCGTAGGACTGAAGCTTTCTTT. This gives the protein CASSYGAGRRTEAFF.

This clone was found once. This sequence joins TRBV20-1 and TRBJ2-7, with TRBD2 as a possible D gene (6 bases). With 6 bases removed from V and 4 bases from J, the gap between germline ends came to 10 bases. This CDR3 comprises 11 residues. Germline CDR1 DFQATT, CDR2 SNEGSKA (reference sequence). In DNA form, the CDR3 reads TGCAGTGCCTCGGACTATTACGAGCAGTACTTC. This codes for CSASDYYEQYF.

V usage is TRBV5-1 and J usage is TRBJ2-5, with 13 bases identical to TRBD2. Germline V CDR1 and CDR2: SGHRS, YFSETQ. The CDR3 is 17 residues long. After removal of 4 bases from V and 1 base from J, the junction contained 7 bases not matched to a gene. The CDR3 DNA reads TGCGCCAGCAGCGGTGGGGGACTAGCGGGGCCCCAAGAGACCCAGTACTTC. Translated: CASSGGGLAGPQETQYF.

V and J are TRBV19 and TRBJ2-2; 10 bases are a match to TRBD1. The CDR3 length is 14 residues. J lost 5 bases, V lost 9 bases, and 6 bases had no gene match. Looked up from germline, CDR1 is LNHDA and CDR2 is SQIVND (reference sequence). The CDR3 here is CASQDRGFTGELFF. The CDR3 nucleotides are TGTGCCAGCCAGGACAGGGGGTTTACCGGGGAGCTGTTTTTT.

V usage is TRBV13 and J usage is TRBJ2-7; 9 bases are shared with TRBD1. Per the germline V gene, CDR1 is PRHDT and CDR2 is FYEKMQ (reference sequence). The CDR3 length is 14 residues. Trimming cost V 5 bases and J 5 bases; bases outside gene matches: 7. CDR3 residues: CASSLDRGKNEQYF. CDR3 nucleotide sequence: TGTGCCAGCAGCCTGGACAGGGGTAAGAACGAGCAGTACTTC.

The CDR3 DNA is TGTGCCAGCAGCTTGGAACAACCCACAGATACGCAGTATTTT. This codes for CASSLEQPTDTQYF. The chain carries TRBV5-4 and TRBJ2-3; D unclear. The CDR3 consists of 14 residues. Between the trimmed V and J ends, which lost 0 bases and 2 bases, there was a span of 7 bases. CDR1 is SGHNT and CDR2 is YYREEE in the germline V gene (reference sequence).

The rearrangement links TRBV6-5 to TRBJ1-6, with TRBD1 matching over 7 bases. Germline V gene sequence: CDR1 MNHEY, CDR2 SVGAGI. The CDR3 is made up of 13 amino acids. J gave up 7 bases and V 8 bases, and 5 bases lay outside the gene matches. The CDR3 nucleotides are TGTGCCAGCCTCCGGGACAGAAATTCACCCCTCCACTTT. Translating it yields CASLRDRNSPLHF.

The chain is built from TRBV5-1 and TRBJ1-2, with 9 nucleotides matching TRBD1. CDR3 size: 15 residues. J was trimmed by 1 base and V by 1 base; bases with no gene match: 2. Germline loops: CDR1 SGHRS, CDR2 YFSETQ. CDR3 loop: CASSLRQGGNYGYTF. In nucleotides, the CDR3 is TGCGCCAGCAGCTTGCGACAGGGGGGTAACTATGGCTACACCTTC.

The chain links TRBV2 to TRBJ1-1; perhaps TRBD1 as D (5 bases). The CDR3 loop spans 12 amino acids. CDR1 and CDR2 (germline): SNHLY, FYNNEI. Deletions cut 4 bases from V and 5 bases from J, with 8 bases between. CDR3 protein: CASSAGRTEAFF. The CDR3 nucleotides are TGTGCCAGCAGTGCAGGGAGGACTGAAGCTTTCTTT.

Notes on this clone: Other DNA sequences within the sample encode an identical CDR3. This chain joins TRBV18 and TRBJ1-2; a weak D match, TRBD1 (6 bases). The germline V gene has CDR1 KGHSH and CDR2 LQKENI. The CDR3 sequence is 13 residues long. V lost 3 bases and J lost 2, with 7 bases in between. The CDR3 DNA is TGTGCCAGCTCACCCGGGACAAACTATGGCTACACCTTC. Amino acid sequence: CASSPGTNYGYTF.

V and J are TRBV2 and TRBJ2-7; TRBD1 agrees at 12 bases. CDR1 is SNHLY and CDR2 is FYNNEI in the germline V gene. The CDR3 extends over 16 amino acids. V dropped 8 bases and J dropped 0; count of bases not matched to a gene: 8. The CDR3 bases are TGTGCCAGCTGGGACAGGGGGCGATCGGGCTCCTACGAGCAGTACTTC. Protein sequence: CASWDRGRSGSYEQYF.

The chain uses TRBV7-3 and TRBJ1-1; the D gene is possibly TRBD1 (5 bases). Trimming took 5 bases from V and 1 from J, leaving 14 bases between them. The CDR3 has 15 amino acids. Germline V gives CDR1 SGHTA, CDR2 FQGTGA. Here the CDR3 reads CASSMTVGRNTEAFF. CDR3 nucleotides: TGTGCCAGCAGCATGACAGTGGGCAGGAACACTGAAGCTTTCTTT. Using reference TRBV7-3 and TRBJ1-1 for the parts outside the CDR3, the full variable domain is GAGVSQTPSNKVTEKGKYVELRCDPISGHTALYWYRQSLGQGPEFLIYFQGTGAADDSGLPNDRFFAVRPEGSVSTLKIQRTERGDSAVYLCASSMTVGRNTEAFFGQGTRLTVV.